Presented here are 25 T cell receptor beta chains from one specimen sequenced in a study of cytomegalovirus exposure and HLA in healthy donors. PCR involved 60 Vbeta and 13 Jbeta primers. Clones were sequenced by immunoSEQ multiplex PCR, and TCRdb holds only the in-frame ones, with some missing. The repertoire includes around 97,000 clones, roughly 80% of them detected once, and 4% sits in the top ten. Material: PBMCs. The receptors here all came from a man over 45 in good health and CMV-seropositive.

The chain recombines TRBV7-9 with TRBJ2-7; D perhaps matches TRBD1 (5 bases). V was cut by 5 bases and J by 3 bases, with 11 bases left in between. This CDR3 spans 13 amino acids. Germline V gene data show CDR1 as SEHNR and CDR2 as FQNEAQ (reference sequence). CDR3 DNA sequence: TGTGCCAGCAGCCGCGCAAGGGGCTACGAGCAGTACTTC. Protein product: CASSRARGYEQYF.

The chain joins TRBV7-2 to TRBJ2-1; D gene ambiguous. CDR1 is SGHTA, CDR2 FQGNSA, per germline. The CDR3 totals 12 residues. V lost 1 base and J 8 bases, leaving 6 bases between the germline ends. This chain's CDR3 is CASSLVGYEQFF. CDR3 coding DNA: TGTGCCAGCAGCTTAGTTGGCTATGAGCAGTTCTTC. Looking up the rest from reference TRBV7-2 and TRBJ2-1 gives the full variable domain: GAGVSQSPSNKVTEKGKDVELRCDPISGHTALYWYRQSLGQGLEFLIYFQGNSAPDKSGLPSDRFSAERTGGSVSTLTIQRTQQEDSAVYLCASSLVGYEQFFGPGTRLTVL.

The gene calls are TRBV6-5 and TRBJ2-7; 9 bases line up with TRBD2. Germline CDR1 reads MNHEY; CDR2 reads SVGAGI. V lost 2 bases, J lost 5 bases, and 7 bases stayed unmatched. There are 15 residues in the CDR3. CDR3 DNA sequence: TGTGCCAGCAGTTACGTAGCGGGAGATCGCGACGAGCAGTACTTC. Residues: CASSYVAGDRDEQYF.

V is TRBV28 and J is TRBJ2-5, with 10 bases matching TRBD2. This CDR3 region has 14 residues. The germline V gene has CDR1 MDHEN and CDR2 SYDVKM. The trim removed 5 bases at V and 5 bases at J, leaving 5 bases unmatched. The CDR3 nucleotides are TGTGCCAGCAGTCTAGCGGGAGCGGAGGAGACCCAGTACTTC. This encodes CASSLAGAEETQYF.

The chain couples TRBV6-5 to TRBJ2-1, with 7 bases identical to TRBD2. Germline V gene data show CDR1 as MNHEY and CDR2 as SVGAGI. V was clipped by 5 bases and J by 3 bases; unmatched bases: 7. The CDR3 extends over 15 amino acids. The CDR3 DNA is TGTGCCAGCAGTCCTGTAGCGGGTTACTACAATGAGCAGTTCTTC. It yields the protein CASSPVAGYYNEQFF.

V is TRBV18 and J is TRBJ1-3; D is perhaps TRBD1 (6 bases). The germline V gene has CDR1 KGHSH and CDR2 LQKENI. The CDR3 spans 15 residues. Trimming stripped 3 bases from V and 2 bases from J, with 11 bases between. The DNA of the CDR3 is TGTGCCAGCTCACCGCCGACAGGTGCTGGAAACACCATATATTTT. Protein product: CASSPPTGAGNTIYF.

J is TRBJ2-4 and V is TRBV15; D remains ambiguous. This CDR3 is 16 amino acids long. From germline, CDR1 is LNHNV and CDR2 YYDKDF (reference sequence). The germline V and J ends were trimmed by 0 bases and 0 bases, with 9 bases remaining between them. Written as DNA, the CDR3 is TGTGCCACCAGCAGAGATCAACATGCAGCCAAAAACATTCAGTACTTC. Protein: CATSRDQHAAKNIQYF.

J is TRBJ2-5 and V is TRBV29-1, with a weak D call TRBD2 (6 bases). The V gene's germline CDR1 is SQVTM and CDR2 ANQGSEA. Deletions cut 8 bases from V and 3 bases from J, with 16 bases between. This CDR3 has 13 residues. CDR3 loop: CSTSGQAKETQYF. CDR3 sequence (DNA): TGCAGCACGAGCGGGCAGGCCAAAGAGACCCAGTACTTC.

A few counts support this clone. The J gene is TRBJ2-5, the V gene TRBV6-5; D might be TRBD2 (6 bases). Germline lookup yields CDR1 MNHEY and CDR2 SVGAGI. This CDR3 region has 14 residues. The V gene lost 5 bases and the J gene lost 5 bases, with 15 bases spanning the gap. This CDR3 reads CASSQSAGRETQYF. CDR3 bases: TGTGCCAGCAGTCAGTCGGCGGGACGGGAGACCCAGTACTTC.

This chain joins TRBV6-7 and TRBJ1-5; no definite D call. TRBV6-7 is marked as an open reading frame, function uncertain. The germline V and J ends were trimmed by 1 base and 3 bases, with 16 bases remaining between them. The length of the CDR3 is 17 residues. The CDR3 bases are TGTGCCAGCAGTTACTACAGATCAAGGGAGGCCAATCAGCCCCAGCATTTT. It yields the protein CASSYYRSREANQPQHF.

The rearrangement links TRBV7-3 to TRBJ2-5; the match to TRBD1 covers 8 bases. The CDR3 has 13 amino acids. V was clipped by 4 bases and J by 4 bases; unmatched bases: 2. Germline V gene data show CDR1 as SGHTA and CDR2 as FQGTGA. The CDR3 DNA reads TGTGCCAGCAGCTCCGGACAGGGAGAGACCCAGTACTTC. As protein: CASSSGQGETQYF.

This chain uses TRBV5-6 with TRBJ2-7; perhaps TRBD2 as D (5 bases). Germline-derived CDR1 and CDR2 are SGHDT and YYEEEE. The V end lost 5 bases, the J end lost 3 bases, and 9 bases lay between the germline ends. The CDR3 has 12 residues. This chain's CDR3 is CASSTGIYEQYF. DNA for the CDR3: TGTGCCAGCAGTACCGGGATCTACGAGCAGTACTTC.

The gene calls are TRBV7-2 and TRBJ2-5, with 8 nucleotides matching TRBD2. The J call may be in error: the DNA end matches TRBJ2-7 better. Per germline, CDR1 SGHTA and CDR2 FQGNSA. The CDR3 is made up of 13 amino acids. CDR3 in amino acids: CASSSHGGGEQYF. In DNA, the CDR3 is TGTGCCAGCAGCTCCCACGGGGGGGGCGAGCAGTACTTC.

The chain employs TRBV27 and TRBJ2-7; 8 bases align to TRBD2. The CDR3 has 12 amino acids. Germline CDR1 reads MNHEY; CDR2 reads SMNVEV (reference sequence). J gave up 10 bases and V 2 bases, and 4 bases lay outside the gene matches. The CDR3 spells CASSLPGLVQYF. The CDR3 DNA reads as TGTGCCAGCAGTTTACCGGGACTAGTTCAGTACTTC.

A single count supports this clone. The chain couples TRBV6-5 to TRBJ1-2; D possibly corresponds to TRBD1 (5 bases). The germline V gene has CDR1 MNHEY and CDR2 SVGAGI. V gave up 0 bases and J gave up 7 bases, with 15 bases separating them. This CDR3 is built from 15 residues. The CDR3 DNA is TGTGCCAGCAGTTACTCATGGCAGGGTGTCCGTGGCTACACCTTC. It encodes CASSYSWQGVRGYTF.

The chain carries TRBV6-1 and TRBJ1-6; 11 bases align to TRBD1. J gave up 8 bases and V 5 bases, and 5 bases lay outside the gene matches. The CDR3 sequence is 15 residues long. Germline values: CDR1 MNHNS, CDR2 SASEGT. CDR3 DNA: TGTGCCAGCAGTTTGGGACAGGGGGTGGATTCACCCCTCCACTTT. This sequence encodes CASSLGQGVDSPLHF.

CDR3 nucleotides: TGTGCCAGCAGCTTAGGGACTAGCGGGACGGAGGAGCAGTTCTTC. Encoded protein: CASSLGTSGTEEQFF. The genes are TRBV11-3 and TRBJ2-1; 12 nucleotides agree with TRBD2. CDR3 length: 15 amino acids. The V gene end was trimmed by 1 base and the J gene end by 10 bases; junction bases not matched to a gene: 5. Per germline, CDR1 SGHNT and CDR2 YENEEA. Drawing the rest from reference TRBV11-3 and TRBJ2-1, the complete variable domain is EAGVVQSPRYKIIEKKQPVAFWCNPISGHNTLYWYLQNLGQGPELLIRYENEEAVDDSQLPKDRFSAERLKGVDSTLKIQPAELGDSAVYLCASSLGTSGTEEQFFGPGTRLTVL.

The V gene is TRBV29-1, the J gene TRBJ2-3; 12 bases are a match to TRBD1. Per germline, CDR1 SQVTM and CDR2 ANQGSEA. CDR3 length: 15 residues. The J segment lost 3 bases and the V segment lost 7 bases, leaving 8 bases of the junction unmatched. In DNA, the CDR3 is TGCAGCGCCGGGACAGGGGGCGCGGGAACAGATACGCAGTATTTT. Amino acid sequence: CSAGTGGAGTDTQYF.

The table lists this clone with a few counts. The genes are TRBV30 and TRBJ2-7; possible D gene TRBD2, 5 bases. In germline, CDR1 is GTSNPN, CDR2 SVGIG (reference sequence). The CDR3 is 14 amino acids. Trimming removed 2 bases at V and 4 bases at J, with 15 bases between. The DNA of the CDR3 is TGTGCCTGGAGTAGTCCGGGATATGGGTACGAGCAGTACTTC. Translated, it gives CAWSSPGYGYEQYF.

The chain uses TRBV29-1 and TRBJ1-2, with D possibly matching TRBD1 (6 bases). The CDR3 has 13 amino acids. Trimming stripped 7 bases from V and 8 bases from J, with 20 bases between. Germline CDR1 is SQVTM and CDR2 is ANQGSEA. The CDR3 bases are TGCAGCGCGCCTGAACAGGGATTAGAAGGCTACACCTTC. It specifies CSAPEQGLEGYTF.

The genes are TRBV29-1 and TRBJ2-7; 8 nucleotides agree with TRBD1. CDR3 length equals 13 residues. The germline V gene has CDR1 SQVTM and CDR2 ANQGSEA. V was clipped by 6 bases and J by 2 bases; unmatched bases: 6. In DNA, the CDR3 is TGCAGCGTACGGACAGGGCTTCCCTACGAGCAGTACTTC. It translates to CSVRTGLPYEQYF.

This clone was picked up a small number of times. The chain has TRBV4-3 and TRBJ2-1; D may be TRBD1 (6 bases). Germline V gene sequence: CDR1 LGHNA, CDR2 YSLEER. The CDR3 is 17 amino acids. The ends were cut back, 4 bases at V and 5 bases at J, with 21 bases in the middle. CDR3 in amino acids: CASSRGSGTRANNEQFF. CDR3 sequence (DNA): TGCGCCAGCAGCCGAGGGTCTGGGACACGGGCAAACAATGAGCAGTTCTTC.

This rearrangement joins TRBV5-1 to TRBJ2-5, with TRBD1 matching 7 bases. The J call is in doubt because the DNA end fits TRBJ2-7 better. Germline V gene sequence: CDR1 SGHRS, CDR2 YFSETQ. The CDR3 is 15 residues long. The CDR3 region is CASSLDQGVYYEQYF. CDR3 bases: TGCGCCAGCAGCTTGGACCAGGGGGTATATTACGAGCAGTACTTC.

The rearrangement joins TRBV28 to TRBJ1-4, with D unresolved. The germline V and J ends were trimmed by 5 bases and 7 bases, with 14 bases remaining between them. The CDR3 length is 14 residues. CDR1 and CDR2 from the germline V gene are MDHEN and SYDVKM. The CDR3 loop is CASSTRRGGEKLFF. CDR3 bases: TGTGCCAGCAGTACCCGACGGGGAGGTGAAAAACTGTTTTTT.

This chain connects TRBV6-5 to TRBJ1-2, with no clear D. CDR3 length: 14 amino acids. Trimming removed 5 bases at V and 5 bases at J, with 15 bases between. Germline V CDR1 and CDR2: MNHEY, SVGAGI. CDR3 coding DNA: TGTGCCAGCAGTGTCACCAGAAGCGGGTATGGCTACACCTTC. Its protein is CASSVTRSGYGYTF.